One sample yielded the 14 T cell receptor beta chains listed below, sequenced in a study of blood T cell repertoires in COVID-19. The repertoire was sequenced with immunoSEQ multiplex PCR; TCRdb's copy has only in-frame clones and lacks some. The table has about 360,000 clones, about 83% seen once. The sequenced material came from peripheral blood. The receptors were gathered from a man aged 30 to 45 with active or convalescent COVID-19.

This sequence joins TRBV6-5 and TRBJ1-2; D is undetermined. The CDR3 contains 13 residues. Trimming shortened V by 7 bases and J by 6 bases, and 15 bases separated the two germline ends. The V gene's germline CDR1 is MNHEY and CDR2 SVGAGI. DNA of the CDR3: TGTGCCAGCACCATGGGCCCAGTCGATGGCTACACCTTC. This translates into CASTMGPVDGYTF.

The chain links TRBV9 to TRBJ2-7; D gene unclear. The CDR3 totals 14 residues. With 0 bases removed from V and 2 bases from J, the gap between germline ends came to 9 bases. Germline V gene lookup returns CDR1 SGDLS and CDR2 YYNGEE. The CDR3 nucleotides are TGTGCCAGCAGCGTAGGGCAGTCCGCCTACGAGCAGTACTTC. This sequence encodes CASSVGQSAYEQYF.

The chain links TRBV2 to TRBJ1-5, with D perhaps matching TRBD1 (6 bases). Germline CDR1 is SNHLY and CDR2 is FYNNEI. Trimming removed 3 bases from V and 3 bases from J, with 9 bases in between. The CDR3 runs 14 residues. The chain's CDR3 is CASSEDSYNQPQHF. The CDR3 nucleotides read TGTGCCAGCAGTGAGGACAGCTACAATCAGCCCCAGCATTTT.

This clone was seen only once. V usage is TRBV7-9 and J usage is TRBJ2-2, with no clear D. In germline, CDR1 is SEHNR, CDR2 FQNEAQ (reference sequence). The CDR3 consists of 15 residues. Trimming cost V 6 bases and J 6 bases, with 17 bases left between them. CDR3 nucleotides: TGTGCCAGCAGTGATCCCCCGGCGGCGGCCGGGGAGCTGTTTTTT. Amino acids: CASSDPPAAAGELFF.

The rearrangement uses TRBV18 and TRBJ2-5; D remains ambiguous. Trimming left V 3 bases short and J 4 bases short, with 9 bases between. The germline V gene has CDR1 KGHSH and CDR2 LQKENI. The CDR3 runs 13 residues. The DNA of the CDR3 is TGTGCCAGCTCACCGTCAGGCCCAGAGACCCAGTACTTC. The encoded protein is CASSPSGPETQYF.

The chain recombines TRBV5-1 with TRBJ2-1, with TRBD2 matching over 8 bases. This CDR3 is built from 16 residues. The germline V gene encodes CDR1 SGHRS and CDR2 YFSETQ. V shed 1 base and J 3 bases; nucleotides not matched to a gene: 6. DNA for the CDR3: TGCGCCAGCAGCTTGAGATTAGCGGGGTACTACAATGAGCAGTTCTTC. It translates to CASSLRLAGYYNEQFF.

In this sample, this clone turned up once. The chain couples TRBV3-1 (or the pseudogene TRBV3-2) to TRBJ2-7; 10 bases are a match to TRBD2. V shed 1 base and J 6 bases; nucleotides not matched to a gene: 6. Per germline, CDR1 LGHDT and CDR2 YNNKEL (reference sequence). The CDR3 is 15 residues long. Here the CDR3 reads CASSQVAGGLSEQYF. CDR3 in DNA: TGTGCCAGCAGCCAAGTAGCGGGAGGATTAAGCGAGCAGTACTTC.

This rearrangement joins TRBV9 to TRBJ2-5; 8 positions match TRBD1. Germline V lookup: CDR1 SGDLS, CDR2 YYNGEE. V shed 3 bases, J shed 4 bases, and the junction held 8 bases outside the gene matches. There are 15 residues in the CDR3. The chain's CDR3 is CASSERTGRTETQYF. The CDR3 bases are TGTGCCAGCAGCGAGCGGACAGGGCGCACAGAGACCCAGTACTTC.

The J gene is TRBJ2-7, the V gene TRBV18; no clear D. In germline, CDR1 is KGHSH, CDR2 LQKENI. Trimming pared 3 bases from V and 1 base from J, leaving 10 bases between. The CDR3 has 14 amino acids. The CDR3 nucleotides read TGTGCCAGCTCACCCGGTAGTCGTTCCTACGAGCAGTACTTC. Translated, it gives CASSPGSRSYEQYF.

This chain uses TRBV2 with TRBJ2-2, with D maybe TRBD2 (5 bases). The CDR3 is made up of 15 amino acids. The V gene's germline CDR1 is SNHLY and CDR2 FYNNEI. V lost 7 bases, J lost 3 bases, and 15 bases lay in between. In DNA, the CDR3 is TGTGCCAGCAAGGAGGACCCTCGGGACACCGGGGAGCTGTTTTTT. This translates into CASKEDPRDTGELFF.

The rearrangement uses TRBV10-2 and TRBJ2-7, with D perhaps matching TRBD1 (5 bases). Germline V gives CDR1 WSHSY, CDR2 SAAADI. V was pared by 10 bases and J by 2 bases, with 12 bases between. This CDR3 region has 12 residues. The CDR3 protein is CATSDSPYEQYF. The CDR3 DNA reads TGCGCCACCTCCGACAGTCCCTACGAGCAGTACTTC.

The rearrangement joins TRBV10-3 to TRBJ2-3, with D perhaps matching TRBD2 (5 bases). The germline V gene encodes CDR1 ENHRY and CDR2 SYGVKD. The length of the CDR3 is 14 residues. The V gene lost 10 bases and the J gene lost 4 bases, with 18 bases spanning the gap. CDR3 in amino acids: CATTPGVSPDTQYF. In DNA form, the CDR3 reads TGTGCCACCACTCCCGGGGTGTCCCCAGATACGCAGTATTTT.

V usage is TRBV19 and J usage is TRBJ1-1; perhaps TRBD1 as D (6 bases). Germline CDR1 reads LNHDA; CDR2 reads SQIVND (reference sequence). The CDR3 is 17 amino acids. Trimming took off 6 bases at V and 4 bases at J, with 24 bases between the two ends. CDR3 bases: TGTGCCAGTAGCCCGAGCAGGGGCCCGGGGGGGTTCACTGAAGCTTTCTTT. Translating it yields CASSPSRGPGGFTEAFF.

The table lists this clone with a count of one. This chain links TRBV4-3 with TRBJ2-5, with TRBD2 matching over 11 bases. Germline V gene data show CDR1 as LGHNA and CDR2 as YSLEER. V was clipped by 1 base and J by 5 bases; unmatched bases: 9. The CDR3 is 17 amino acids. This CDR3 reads CASSQGLAGGPSETQYF. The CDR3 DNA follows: TGCGCCAGCAGCCAAGGGTTAGCGGGGGGGCCGAGTGAGACCCAGTACTTC.